What follows are 30 T cell receptor beta chains derived from one specimen sequenced in a study of CD8 T cells in Susac syndrome. Random hexamers were used to reverse transcribe an amount of about 0.45 to 1 ug RNA. MiXCR was run by TCRdb on the immunoSEQ multiplex PCR reads, yielding one entry per CDR3 protein. This table has fewer than 80,000 distinct CDR3 sequences, 94% appearing once. Sample: CD8+ T cells from PBMCs. These receptors came from a human donor with Susac syndrome.

The chain employs TRBV27 and TRBJ2-1, with 10 bases fitting TRBD2. V lost 5 bases and J lost 4; bases outside the gene matches: 5. In germline, CDR1 is MNHEY, CDR2 SMNVEV (reference sequence). The CDR3 sequence is 15 residues long. CDR3 residues: CASSNLAGAYNEQFF. CDR3 coding DNA: TGTGCCAGCAGTAATCTAGCGGGGGCGTACAATGAGCAGTTCTTC.

The chain uses TRBV20-1 and TRBJ2-5; 11 bases match TRBD2. Trimming removed 0 bases from V and 5 bases from J; junction bases left unmatched: 11. The germline V gene has CDR1 DFQATT and CDR2 SNEGSKA (reference sequence). The CDR3 runs to 17 residues. The CDR3 region is CSARDRHSGGAVETQYF. DNA for the CDR3: TGCAGTGCTAGAGATAGGCATAGCGGGGGGGCCGTGGAGACCCAGTACTTC.

V is TRBV19 and J is TRBJ2-7, with 8 bases that match TRBD2. CDR3 length: 14 amino acids. V was pared by 5 bases and J by 0 bases, with 3 bases of the junction left unmatched. Germline CDR1 and CDR2: LNHDA and SQIVND (reference sequence). The CDR3 DNA sequence: TGTGCCAGTAGTGATCGGGGGGGCTCCTACGAGCAGTACTTC. Translation: CASSDRGGSYEQYF.

The rearrangement uses TRBV7-9 and TRBJ1-2; D remains ambiguous. V lost 7 bases, J lost 8 bases, and 11 bases lay in between. The length of the CDR3 is 11 residues. The germline gives CDR1 SEHNR, CDR2 FQNEAQ (reference sequence). Here the CDR3 reads CASTAAGGYTF. The CDR3 nucleotides are TGTGCCAGCACCGCCGCGGGAGGCTACACCTTC.

The V gene is TRBV4-1, the J gene TRBJ2-3; 8 bases are shared with TRBD1. V shed 5 bases, J shed 4 bases, and the junction held 8 bases outside the gene matches. Germline CDR1 is MGHRA and CDR2 is YSYEKL. The CDR3 is 15 amino acids. CDR3 residues: CASSTRTGRADTQYF. The CDR3 DNA is TGCGCCAGCAGCACCCGGACAGGGAGAGCAGATACGCAGTATTTT.

The rearrangement uses TRBV7-9 and TRBJ2-7, with D hard to call. This CDR3 comprises 13 residues. V was cut by 5 bases and J by 2 bases, with 10 bases left in between. From germline, CDR1 is SEHNR and CDR2 FQNEAQ (reference sequence). The CDR3 region has the DNA TGTGCCAGCAGCCCGGACGTAACCTACGAGCAGTACTTC. It specifies CASSPDVTYEQYF. Filled out from reference TRBV7-9 and TRBJ2-7, the complete variable domain reads DTGVSQNPRHKITKRGQNVTFRCDPISEHNRLYWYRQTLGQGPEFLTYFQNEAQLEKSRLLSDRFSAERPKGSFSTLEIQRTEQGDSAMYLCASSPDVTYEQYFGPGTRLTVT.

V and J are TRBV7-9 and TRBJ2-7; no clear D gene. Germline V gives CDR1 SEHNR, CDR2 FQNEAQ (reference sequence). The ends were cut back, 3 bases at V and 7 bases at J, with 10 bases in the middle. The length of the CDR3 is 12 residues. The CDR3 is CASSFGSREQYF. The CDR3 nucleotides read TGTGCCAGCAGCTTTGGGTCCAGGGAGCAGTACTTC.

The rearrangement joins TRBV9 to TRBJ2-1; D is unresolved. Germline V CDR1 and CDR2: SGDLS, YYNGEE. Trimming took off 4 bases at V and 1 base at J, with 9 bases between the two ends. The CDR3 sequence is 14 residues long. DNA for the CDR3: TGTGCCAGCAGCCGTGACGGGTCCTACAATGAGCAGTTCTTC. Its translation is CASSRDGSYNEQFF.

This clonotype was found once. J is TRBJ2-5 and V is TRBV7-9; 9 nucleotides match TRBD1. The CDR3 has 15 residues. V gave up 5 bases and J gave up 5 bases; unmatched junction bases: 9. Germline lookup yields CDR1 SEHNR and CDR2 FQNEAQ (reference sequence). This CDR3 reads CASSPGTGSVETQYF. As DNA, the CDR3 is TGTGCCAGCAGCCCGGGGACAGGGAGCGTGGAGACCCAGTACTTC.

This chain links TRBV3-1 with TRBJ1-2; TRBD1 aligns across 8 bases. Looked up from germline, CDR1 is LGHDT and CDR2 is YNNKEL (reference sequence). The J segment lost 0 bases and the V segment lost 0 bases, leaving 9 bases of the junction unmatched. The CDR3 spans 18 residues. Here the CDR3 DNA reads TGTGCCAGCAGCCAAGATACTCGGACAGGGAGCCCTAACTATGGCTACACCTTC. This encodes CASSQDTRTGSPNYGYTF.

This sequence joins TRBV5-4 and TRBJ1-1; perhaps TRBD1 as D (5 bases). The CDR3 covers 17 residues. CDR1 is SGHNT, CDR2 YYREEE, per germline (reference sequence). Trimming took 0 bases from V and 4 from J, leaving 19 bases between them. The CDR3 DNA follows: TGTGCCAGCAGCTTGGCGGGACGGAGAAGCGGAGGCACTGAAGCTTTCTTT. It yields the protein CASSLAGRRSGGTEAFF.

The chain couples TRBV27 to TRBJ1-2; 8 bases are a match to TRBD1. The CDR3 covers 15 residues. The germline CDR1 and CDR2 sequences are MNHEY and SMNVEV (reference sequence). V shed 6 bases and J 4 bases; nucleotides not matched to a gene: 10. CDR3 sequence reads: CASSPTGAQGYGYTF. The CDR3 DNA sequence: TGTGCCAGCAGCCCGACAGGGGCTCAGGGCTATGGCTACACCTTC.

V and J are TRBV12-3 or TRBV12-4 and TRBJ2-7; D gene uncertain. CDR3 length equals 14 residues. Deletions cut 3 bases from V and 1 base from J, with 10 bases between. In DNA, the CDR3 is TGTGCCAGCAGTTTGGTACTGGGGTCCTACGAGCAGTACTTC. This encodes CASSLVLGSYEQYF.

The V and J genes are TRBV9 and TRBJ1-5; weak D call: TRBD1 (5 bases). Germline CDR1 reads SGDLS; CDR2 reads YYNGEE. V was pared by 3 bases and J by 4 bases, with 11 bases between. This CDR3 is built from 14 residues. CDR3 coding DNA: TGTGCCAGCAGCGGGGGGACGGTAAATCAGCCCCAGCATTTT. This encodes CASSGGTVNQPQHF.

This clonotype has just one count. The J gene is TRBJ1-1, the V gene TRBV6-6; no definite D call. V lost 8 bases and J lost 6, with 13 bases in between. The germline V gene has CDR1 MNHNY and CDR2 SVGAGI (reference sequence). CDR3 size: 12 residues. The DNA of the CDR3 is TGTGCCAGCGGTAGTGAGGGATCTGAAGCTTTCTTT. This translates into CASGSEGSEAFF.

The V gene is TRBV7-9, the J gene TRBJ1-5, with 8 bases fitting TRBD1. Trimming cost V 4 bases and J 7 bases; bases outside gene matches: 9. The length of the CDR3 is 15 residues. The germline gives CDR1 SEHNR, CDR2 FQNEAQ (reference sequence). The CDR3: CASSSEGQGGQPQHF. The CDR3 coding sequence is TGTGCCAGCAGCTCCGAAGGACAGGGAGGGCAGCCCCAGCATTTT.

The CDR3 reads CASSQIGRADTQYF. CDR3 in DNA: TGTGCCAGCAGCCAAATTGGGAGGGCAGATACGCAGTATTTT. V is TRBV3-1 and J is TRBJ2-3; 7 bases are shared with TRBD2. The ends lost 2 bases at V and 4 bases at J; junction bases unmatched: 3. This CDR3 is built from 14 residues. The V gene's germline CDR1 is LGHDT and CDR2 YNNKEL (reference sequence).

The chain carries TRBV3-1 and TRBJ2-6, with D possibly TRBD2 on 5 matching bases. Germline loops: CDR1 LGHDT, CDR2 YNNKEL (reference sequence). The CDR3 is 15 amino acids. V shed 4 bases and J shed 12 bases, with 19 bases lying between them. CDR3 residues: CASSRSDGGAGVLTF. The CDR3 DNA sequence: TGTGCCAGCAGCCGATCGGACGGAGGTGCTGGCGTCCTGACTTTC.

CDR3 nucleotides: TGCAGTGCTAGGTCTCGACAGGGTTCTAGCACAGATACGCAGTATTTT. Translated: CSARSRQGSSTDTQYF. The rearrangement uses TRBV20-1 and TRBJ2-3, with TRBD1 identical over 7 bases. The CDR3 has 16 residues. V trimming: 3 bases; J trimming: 0 bases; junction bases outside the gene matches: 9. The germline V gene encodes CDR1 DFQATT and CDR2 SNEGSKA (reference sequence).

This chain joins TRBV27 and TRBJ1-2; a possible D gene is TRBD1 (5 bases). The germline V gene encodes CDR1 MNHEY and CDR2 SMNVEV (reference sequence). With 5 bases removed from V and 3 bases from J, the gap between germline ends came to 16 bases. The CDR3 is 15 amino acids. CDR3 nucleotides: TGTGCCAGCAGTGTAGCCCAGGGAGGGCACTATGGCTACACCTTC. Protein sequence: CASSVAQGGHYGYTF.

This clonotype was detected only once. The genes are TRBV7-6 and TRBJ2-7; 10 nucleotides match TRBD1. The V gene end was trimmed by 5 bases and the J gene end by 5 bases; junction bases not matched to a gene: 6. Germline lookup yields CDR1 SGHVS and CDR2 FNYEAQ. This CDR3 is 14 amino acids long. DNA for the CDR3: TGTGCCAGCAGCAGGAGGACAGGGGGGAACGAGCAGTACTTC. Its translation: CASSRRTGGNEQYF. The whole variable domain, remainder taken from reference TRBV7-6 and TRBJ2-7, is GAGVSQSPRYKVTKRGQDVALRCDPISGHVSLYWYRQALGQGPEFLTYFNYEAQQDKSGLPNDRFSAERPEGSISTLTIQRTEQRDSAMYRCASSRRTGGNEQYFGPGTRLTVT.

V gene TRBV7-8 combines with J gene TRBJ1-1, with TRBD1 matching over 7 bases. V lost 6 bases and J lost 1; bases outside the gene matches: 11. Per the germline V gene, CDR1 is SGHVS and CDR2 is FQNEAQ. The CDR3 contains 16 residues. The CDR3 here is CASRLLTGIENTEAFF. The CDR3 DNA sequence: TGTGCCAGCAGACTCCTGACAGGGATAGAGAACACTGAAGCTTTCTTT.

CDR3 residues: CASSWQGFRDTEAFF. The DNA of the CDR3 is TGTGCCAGCAGTTGGCAGGGGTTCCGGGACACTGAAGCTTTCTTT. The chain links TRBV28 to TRBJ1-1; possibly TRBD1 for D (6 bases). CDR1 and CDR2 (germline): MDHEN, SYDVKM. The CDR3 contains 15 residues. V was clipped by 4 bases and J by 3 bases, with 15 bases between them.

This chain joins TRBV10-3 and TRBJ1-5; weak D call: TRBD1 (5 bases). V lost 4 bases and J 10 bases, leaving 8 bases between the germline ends. Germline assignment: CDR1 ENHRY and CDR2 SYGVKD. The CDR3 contains 11 residues. The chain's CDR3 is CAISAGGPQHF. The CDR3 coding sequence is TGTGCCATCAGTGCTGGGGGACCCCAGCATTTT.

The genes are TRBV2 and TRBJ1-5, with 10 bases aligning to TRBD1. Per the germline V gene, CDR1 is SNHLY and CDR2 is FYNNEI. Unmatched junction bases numbered 0, after V lost 6 bases and J lost 1 base. The CDR3 contains 14 residues. In nucleotides, the CDR3 is TGTGCCAGCAGGGACAGGGGGAGCAATCAGCCCCAGCATTTT. The encoded protein is CASRDRGSNQPQHF.

This chain joins TRBV20-1 and TRBJ2-7; a possible D gene is TRBD1 (6 bases). With 6 bases removed from V and 6 bases from J, the gap between germline ends came to 15 bases. This CDR3 comprises 12 residues. The germline gives CDR1 DFQATT, CDR2 SNEGSKA (reference sequence). DNA of the CDR3: TGCAGTGCCACACAGGGTCTTAGCGAGCAGTACTTC. Translating gives CSATQGLSEQYF.

The V and J genes are TRBV29-1 and TRBJ2-3, with D perhaps TRBD1 (5 bases). The CDR3 is made up of 16 amino acids. V was clipped by 4 bases and J by 1 base, with 18 bases between them. CDR1 and CDR2 from the germline V gene are SQVTM and ANQGSEA. The CDR3 protein is CSVGGRGPDGTDTQYF. In DNA form, the CDR3 reads TGCAGCGTTGGAGGTAGGGGTCCCGACGGCACAGATACGCAGTATTTT.

The chain joins TRBV10-3 to TRBJ2-5; D uncertain. Per germline, CDR1 ENHRY and CDR2 SYGVKD. V was cut by 0 bases and J by 4 bases, with 12 bases left in between. The CDR3 runs to 15 residues. The CDR3 region has the DNA TGTGCCATCAGTGAGTCGATAGGAACGGGAGAGACCCAGTACTTC. Amino acid sequence: CAISESIGTGETQYF.

The chain carries TRBV30 and TRBJ1-4; a weak D match, TRBD1 (6 bases). Trimming took 5 bases from V and 8 from J, leaving 18 bases between them. CDR1 is GTSNPN, CDR2 SVGIG, per germline (reference sequence). This CDR3 contains 14 residues. The CDR3 bases are TGTGCCTGGGCGACAGGCAGGTTAGAGGAAAAACTGTTTTTT. This sequence encodes CAWATGRLEEKLFF.

The V and J genes are TRBV11-2 and TRBJ2-2; 8 bases are shared with TRBD1. The CDR3 runs 16 residues. The junction had 11 bases not matched to a gene; V was cut back by 5 bases and J by 6 bases. Germline lookup yields CDR1 SGHAT and CDR2 FQNNGV. In DNA form, the CDR3 reads TGTGCCAGCAGCCGGCAGACAGGGGAAAGGGCCGGGGAGCTGTTTTTT. Its translation: CASSRQTGERAGELFF. Full variable domain (rest looked up from reference TRBV11-2 and TRBJ2-2): EAGVAQSPRYKIIEKRQSVAFWCNPISGHATLYWYQQILGQGPKLLIQFQNNGVVDDSQLPKDRFSAERLKGVDSTLKIQPAKLEDSAVYLCASSRQTGERAGELFFGEGSRLTVL.